These 16 T cell receptor beta chains originate from one sample sequenced in a study of early T cells in non-severe SARS-CoV-2 infection. TCRdb independently ran MiXCR on the 5' RACE reads; one entry per CDR3 protein. The table includes fewer than 65,000 distinct CDR3 sequences, around 9.7% detected once. The sequenced material came from whole blood. These receptors were taken from an adult who was a healthcare worker with PCR-confirmed SARS-CoV-2 infection or an uninfected control (not recorded which).

This clonotype was detected a few times. The chain employs TRBV11-2 and TRBJ2-3; 7 bases are shared with TRBD2. The CDR3 totals 14 residues. Unmatched junction bases numbered 6, after V lost 4 bases and J lost 5 bases. Germline assignment: CDR1 SGHAT and CDR2 FQNNGV. For the CDR3, the DNA is TGTGCCAGCAGCTACAACCGCGGGGGAGATACGCAGTATTTT. Translated, it gives CASSYNRGGDTQYF.

This clonotype was counted many times. The gene calls are TRBV29-1 and TRBJ1-1; D is ambiguous. Germline CDR1 and CDR2: SQVTM and ANQGSEA. The V and J ends lost 6 bases and 3 bases respectively, with 2 bases between them. This CDR3 contains 9 residues. The CDR3 DNA follows: TGCAGCGTCGACACTGAAGCTTTCTTT. This encodes CSVDTEAFF.

In its sample, this clonotype was seen a few times. The chain couples TRBV7-8 to TRBJ2-7; a weak D match, TRBD2 (6 bases). Germline CDR1 is SGHVS and CDR2 is FQNEAQ. This CDR3 has 13 residues. Trimming stripped 4 bases from V and 3 bases from J, with 10 bases between. In DNA, the CDR3 is TGTGCCAGCAGCTCGGGGGAATACTACGAGCAGTACTTC. Its translation is CASSSGEYYEQYF.

Turning to this clonotype: A read error may be the cause here, since a much bigger clone is one base away. The chain has TRBV20-1 and TRBJ2-1, with D possibly TRBD2 on 5 matching bases. The germline V gene has CDR1 DFQATT and CDR2 SNEGSKA (reference sequence). V shed 3 bases and J shed 8 bases, with 11 bases lying between them. CDR3 length: 12 amino acids. The CDR3 here is CSASGESDEQFF. CDR3 DNA sequence: TGCAGTGCTAGCGGGGAGTCTGATGAGCAGTTCTTC.

The chain links TRBV7-9 to TRBJ2-5, with 10 nucleotides matching TRBD1. V shed 4 bases, J shed 2 bases, and the junction held 7 bases outside the gene matches. The CDR3 contains 16 residues. CDR1 and CDR2 (germline): SEHNR, FQNEAQ (reference sequence). The CDR3 DNA is TGTGCCAGCAGCTGGTTGTGGGACAGGGGACAAGAGACCCAGTACTTC. Translated, it gives CASSWLWDRGQETQYF.

This chain links TRBV11-2 with TRBJ2-7; D is unresolved. The CDR3 loop spans 14 amino acids. V lost 2 bases and J lost 2, with 10 bases in between. The germline gives CDR1 SGHAT, CDR2 FQNNGV. CDR3 nucleotides: TGTGCCAGCAGCTTACCTTCTCCAGCCTACGAGCAGTACTTC. Translating gives CASSLPSPAYEQYF.

The rearrangement links TRBV7-8 to TRBJ2-1, with TRBD2 as a possible D gene (6 bases). Trimming cost V 6 bases and J 4 bases, with 19 bases left between them. The CDR3 contains 16 residues. The germline V gene encodes CDR1 SGHVS and CDR2 FQNEAQ. The DNA of the CDR3 is TGTGCCAGCAGGGGGGGACCCCGAGGAGGTTACAATGAGCAGTTCTTC. Residues: CASRGGPRGGYNEQFF.

This clonotype was detected a few times. The chain links TRBV9 to TRBJ2-2; D is unresolved. V lost 0 bases and J 5 bases, leaving 8 bases between the germline ends. This CDR3 has 14 amino acids. Per the germline V gene, CDR1 is SGDLS and CDR2 is YYNGEE. Here the CDR3 DNA reads TGTGCCAGCAGCGTAGGTCCTACGACCGGGGAGCTGTTTTTT. This encodes CASSVGPTTGELFF. The whole variable domain, filled in from reference TRBV9 and TRBJ2-2, reads DSGVTQTPKHLITATGQRVTLRCSPRSGDLSVYWYQQSLDQGLQFLIQYYNGEERAKGNILERFSAQQFPDLHSELNLSSLELGDSALYFCASSVGPTTGELFFGEGSRLTVL.

The CDR3 nucleotides read TGTGCCAGCAGCTTGGCGGACACCGGGGAGCTGTTTTTT. This encodes CASSLADTGELFF. The rearrangement joins TRBV5-4 to TRBJ2-2, with no clear D. CDR1 is SGHNT, CDR2 YYREEE, per germline (reference sequence). The CDR3 has 13 amino acids. Trimming stripped 0 bases from V and 3 bases from J, with 3 bases between.

This clonotype was observed a few times. The chain has TRBV12-3 or TRBV12-4 and TRBJ2-7, with D perhaps TRBD2 (5 bases). This CDR3 region has 13 residues. V shed 3 bases and J shed 9 bases, with 15 bases lying between them. This chain's CDR3 is CASSFEGLRGQYF. The CDR3, as DNA: TGTGCCAGCAGTTTCGAGGGATTACGAGGGCAGTACTTC.

This clonotype was counted at least ten times. The genes are TRBV4-1 and TRBJ2-1, with D perhaps being TRBD1 or TRBD2 (6 bases each). The CDR3 is made up of 17 amino acids. Trimming removed 3 bases at V and 7 bases at J, with 22 bases between. Germline CDR1 is MGHRA and CDR2 is YSYEKL. CDR3 coding DNA: TGCGCCAGCAGCCAGACAAATATGGGGCTAGGGGGGAATGAGCAGTTCTTC. Translated, it gives CASSQTNMGLGGNEQFF.

This sequence joins TRBV10-1 and TRBJ2-1; possibly TRBD1 for D (5 bases). The CDR3 is 12 amino acids. From germline, CDR1 is WNHNN and CDR2 SYGVQD (reference sequence). The germline V and J ends were trimmed by 6 bases and 8 bases, with 11 bases remaining between them. This chain's CDR3 is CASRRQIHEQFF. The CDR3 region has the DNA TGCGCCAGCAGACGACAGATCCATGAGCAGTTCTTC.

This clonotype was detected ten times or more. The chain recombines TRBV20-1 with TRBJ2-1; 7 positions match TRBD1. This CDR3 region has 15 residues. Germline CDR1 reads DFQATT; CDR2 reads SNEGSKA (reference sequence). V lost 5 bases, J lost 5 bases, and 12 bases stayed unmatched. The DNA for the CDR3 is TGCAGTGCTCCCGAAACAGGGGTTGGAGACAATGAGCAGTTCTTC. It codes for CSAPETGVGDNEQFF.

In this sample, this clonotype turned up a few times. The CDR3 loop reads CASNNSPQEKLFF. For the CDR3, the DNA is TGTGCCAGCAATAACTCACCTCAGGAAAAACTGTTTTTT. The chain links TRBV7-8 to TRBJ1-4; no clear D. V lost 7 bases to trimming and J lost 8 bases, with 14 bases between them. This CDR3 is 13 amino acids long. Germline assignment: CDR1 SGHVS and CDR2 FQNEAQ.

Concerning this clonotype: A read error is possible here, since a much larger clone lies one base away. This chain links TRBV12-3 or TRBV12-4 with TRBJ2-3; D remains ambiguous. CDR3 length: 11 amino acids. The ends were cut back, 5 bases at V and 4 bases at J, with 4 bases in the middle. CDR3 protein: CASSNSDTQYF. CDR3 nucleotides: TGTGCCAGCAGTAACTCAGATACGCAGTATTTT.

This clonotype was detected only a few times. V usage is TRBV12-3 or TRBV12-4 and J usage is TRBJ1-2; D is ambiguous. The CDR3 is 15 residues long. V was shortened by 9 bases and J by 3 bases, with 20 bases between the two germline ends. The CDR3 coding sequence is TGTGCCAGTCTTCTACTGAGACCATCTCACTATGGCTACACCTTC. Translation gives CASLLLRPSHYGYTF.